This TCR beta chain was observed in a study of blood T cell repertoires in COVID-19. As for the study in general: Acute and convalescent COVID-19 samples came from the United States, Italy and Spain. T cells, B-cell-depleted T cells, or PBMCs supplied cDNA or gDNA.

V shed 8 bases and J 4 bases; nucleotides not matched to a gene: 8. The germline gives CDR1 PRHDT, CDR2 FYEKMQ (reference sequence). The length of the CDR3 is 15 residues. Per the original data handling: Reference gene primers were amplified, and this amplification served to estimate nucleated cell counts. Sequenced by immunoSEQ multiplex PCR; TCRdb stores in-frame clones only, minus some. V and J calls and clone size follow that table, whereas D and trimming were derived from the DNA. The sample records fewer than 350,000 clones, around 90% being singletons. The sequence was collected from a man between 18 and 35 years old with active or convalescent COVID-19. The specimen was peripheral blood. V is TRBV13 and J is TRBJ2-3; 11 bases map to TRBD2. The CDR3 nucleotides are TGTGCCAGCCAACTACTAGCGGGGGCGGCAGATACGCAGTATTTT. Protein: CASQLLAGAADTQYF.